A selection of T cell receptor beta chains follows, all from one sample in a study of T cell repertoires in cytomegalovirus infection. These receptors are not linked to any known antigen. In TCRdb, the reads were re-called with MiXCR into one record per CDR3 protein. Among 200,000 or so distinct CDR3 sequences listed, approximately 38% were seen once. The input for sequencing was CD8+ T cells from cultured PBMCs, taken from culture after CMV antigen stimulation. The receptors originated from a human donor in good health (CMV status not recorded). Some clones in this sample may be carry-over from other donors' samples. CDR3s include the opening cysteine and the closing phenylalanine or tryptophan. D genes are given only for firm matches. Clone size is stated in some rows and not others, as once, few, many or a class when expanded.

J gene: TRBJ1-5; V gene: TRBV7-2; clone size: few; D gene: NA; CDR3 DNA: TGTGCCAGCACTAGGTCGGGGCGGATCAGGCCCCAGCATTTT; CDR3 protein: CASTRSGRIRPQHF
J gene: TRBJ2-6; V gene: TRBV28; clone size: NA; D gene: NA; CDR3 DNA: TGTGCCAGCGGTCTGGTGGGGGACTCTGGGGCCAACGTCCTGACTTTC; CDR3 protein: CASGLVGDSGANVLTF
J gene: TRBJ2-2; V gene: TRBV11-2; clone size: NA; D gene: NA; CDR3 DNA: TGTGCCAGCAGCGGAGACGCCGGGGTGCTGTTTTTT; CDR3 protein: CASSGDAGVLFF
J gene: TRBJ2-1; V gene: TRBV27; clone size: many; D gene: NA; CDR3 DNA: TGTGCCAGCAGTTTACTGCATCGAAATAACAATGAGCAGTTCTTC; CDR3 protein: CASSLLHRNNNEQFF
J gene: TRBJ1-1; V gene: TRBV13; clone size: NA; D gene: TRBD1; CDR3 DNA: TGTGCCAGCAGCTTGACAGGGGGGAGGCACACTGAAGCTTTCTTT; CDR3 protein: CASSLTGGRHTEAFF
J gene: TRBJ2-2; V gene: TRBV15; clone size: NA; D gene: NA; CDR3 DNA: TGTGCCACCAGCATTACCCTTGGGACCGGGGAGCTGTTTTTT; CDR3 protein: CATSITLGTGELFF
J gene: TRBJ1-2; V gene: TRBV7-8; clone size: few; D gene: NA; CDR3 DNA: TGTGCCAGCAGTCCGCTAAAGAAGCCCGGGGATGGCTACACCTTC; CDR3 protein: CASSPLKKPGDGYTF
J gene: TRBJ1-5; V gene: TRBV9; clone size: NA; D gene: NA; CDR3 DNA: TGTGCCAGCAGCGAGGGGCTCGGCAATCAGCCCCAGCATTTT; CDR3 protein: CASSEGLGNQPQHF
J gene: TRBJ2-2; V gene: TRBV5-6; clone size: once; D gene: TRBD1; CDR3 DNA: TGTGCCAGCAGCTTGGACAGGGGGCGGTTCGACACCGGGGAGCTGTTTTTT; CDR3 protein: CASSLDRGRFDTGELFF
J gene: TRBJ2-7; V gene: TRBV29-1; clone size: few; D gene: TRBD1; CDR3 DNA: TGCAGCGTTTCGGACAGGGGCTACGAGCAGTACTTC; CDR3 protein: CSVSDRGYEQYF
J gene: TRBJ2-1; V gene: TRBV28; clone size: NA; D gene: TRBD2; CDR3 DNA: TGTGCCACCTCCGTGACTAGCGGGAATGAGCAGTTCTTC; CDR3 protein: CATSVTSGNEQFF
J gene: TRBJ2-7; V gene: TRBV27; clone size: few; D gene: NA; CDR3 DNA: TGTGCCAGCAGTTTATACCCGGGAGCCTACGAGCAGTACTTC; CDR3 protein: CASSLYPGAYEQYF
J gene: TRBJ2-7; V gene: TRBV12-3/TRBV12-4; clone size: few; D gene: NA; CDR3 DNA: TGTGCCAGCAGTTCCAGTCTAGAATACGAGCAGTACTTC; CDR3 protein: CASSSSLEYEQYF
J gene: TRBJ1-3; V gene: TRBV10-3; clone size: NA; D gene: NA; CDR3 DNA: TGTGCCATCAGCCGCAGGGCACCTACCTCTGGAAACACCATATATTTT; CDR3 protein: CAISRRAPTSGNTIYF
J gene: TRBJ1-1; V gene: TRBV4-1; clone size: NA; D gene: TRBD1; CDR3 DNA: TGCGCCAGCAGCCAAGAAGGGACAGCTGAAGCTTTCTTT; CDR3 protein: CASSQEGTAEAFF
J gene: TRBJ1-1; V gene: TRBV14; clone size: NA; D gene: NA; CDR3 DNA: TGTGCCAGCAGGGCTAGTGACAGAGGACCCACTGAAGCTTTCTTT; CDR3 protein: CASRASDRGPTEAFF
J gene: TRBJ2-7; V gene: TRBV5-6; clone size: NA; D gene: TRBD2; CDR3 DNA: TGTGCCAGCAGCTTAAACGGGAGGGAAAACCTGTACTACGAGCAGTACTTC; CDR3 protein: CASSLNGRENLYYEQYF